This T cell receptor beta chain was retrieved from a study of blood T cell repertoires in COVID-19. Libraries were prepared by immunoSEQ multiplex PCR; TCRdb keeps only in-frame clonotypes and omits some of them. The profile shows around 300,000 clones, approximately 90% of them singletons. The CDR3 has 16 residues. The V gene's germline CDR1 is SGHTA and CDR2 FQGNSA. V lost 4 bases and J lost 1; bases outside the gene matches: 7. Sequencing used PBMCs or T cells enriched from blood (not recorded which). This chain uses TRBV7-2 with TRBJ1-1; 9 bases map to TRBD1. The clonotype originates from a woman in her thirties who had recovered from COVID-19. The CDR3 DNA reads TGTGCCAGCAGCTACCAACCGACAGGGGGGAACACTGAAGCTTTCTTT. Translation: CASSYQPTGGNTEAFF.